The rows below give T cell receptor beta chains drawn from one sample of a study of human T cells and chemical hapten exposure. One entry per CDR3 protein, called by TCRdb with MiXCR from the RACE reads. The sample has about 42,000 distinct CDR3 sequences; 8% to 9% are singletons. The sequences come from whole blood, collected in connection with sensitization to the hapten diphenylcyclopropenone (DPC). The receptors derive from a woman aged 40-49 years with alopecia areata. Some clones in this sample may be carry-over from other donors' samples. The CDR3 runs from the conserved cysteine through the conserved F or W. The D gene is left open where the match is weak. A clone size is listed for some rows: how often the clone was seen (once, few, many), or a class if it is expanded.

CDR3aa	CDR3nt	abundance	v_gene	j_gene	d_gene
CASSAGTGYGYTF	TGTGCCAGCAGTGCCGGGACAGGCTATGGCTACACCTTC	many	TRBV6-2/TRBV6-3	TRBJ1-2	TRBD1
CASSQQVGSVETQYF	TGTGCCAGCAGCCAACAGGTCGGCTCCGTTGAGACCCAGTACTTC	-	TRBV7-2	TRBJ2-5	-
CSVEGVNTEAFF	TGCAGCGTTGAGGGAGTAAACACTGAAGCTTTCTTT	many	TRBV29-1	TRBJ1-1	-
CASSLAPREGDQPQHF	TGTGCCAGCAGTTTAGCTCCTCGGGAGGGAGATCAGCCCCAGCATTTT	few	TRBV12-3/TRBV12-4	TRBJ1-5	-
CASSLTQPNEKLFF	TGTGCCAGCAGCTTGACACAACCAAATGAAAAACTGTTTTTT	-	TRBV7-9	TRBJ1-4	-
CASRPMGLAGGETQYF	TGTGCCAGCAGACCCATGGGACTAGCGGGGGGAGAGACCCAGTACTTC	many	TRBV12-3/TRBV12-4	TRBJ2-5	TRBD2
CSARDLTGVEQYF	TGCAGTGCTAGAGACTTAACGGGGGTCGAGCAGTACTTC	-	TRBV20-1	TRBJ2-7	-
CASSQDEWDPNQPQHF	TGTGCCAGCAGCCAAGATGAATGGGACCCCAATCAGCCCCAGCATTTT	many	TRBV4-2	TRBJ1-5	-
CASNGGWRTEAFF	TGTGCCAGCAACGGGGGCTGGAGGACTGAAGCTTTCTTT	-	TRBV2	TRBJ1-1	-
CASSSTSAWDQPQHF	TGTGCCAGCAGCTCCACGAGCGCATGGGATCAGCCCCAGCATTTT	many	TRBV5-5	TRBJ1-5	-
CASSRNSLSSGNTIYF	TGTGCCAGCAGCCGAAACAGCCTCAGCTCTGGAAACACCATATATTTT	many	TRBV14	TRBJ1-3	-
CASSWGQSNTEAFF	TGTGCCAGCAGCTGGGGACAGTCGAACACTGAAGCTTTCTTT	few	TRBV11-2	TRBJ1-1	TRBD1
CASSLDGTAFEAFF	TGTGCCAGCAGCTTAGATGGGACAGCTTTTGAAGCTTTCTTT	many	TRBV11-2	TRBJ1-1	TRBD1
CASSLIAGGTYNEQFF	TGTGCCAGCAGCTTGATAGCGGGGGGGACCTACAATGAGCAGTTCTTC	many	TRBV7-2	TRBJ2-1	TRBD2
CASSELGQVLPLHF	TGTGCCAGCAGTGAATTGGGACAGGTATTACCCCTCCACTTT	many	TRBV6-1	TRBJ1-6	TRBD1
CASSPLGTVQETQYF	TGTGCCAGCTCACCACTGGGGACAGTCCAAGAGACCCAGTACTTC	many	TRBV18	TRBJ2-5	TRBD1
CASTTAGGDTQYF	TGTGCCAGCACTACGGCAGGGGGGGATACGCAGTATTTT	few	TRBV2	TRBJ2-3	-
CASSGQSNTEAFF	TGTGCCAGCAGTGGACAGTCGAACACTGAAGCTTTCTTT	many	TRBV3-1	TRBJ1-1	-
CSARDGDSVDYEQYF	TGCAGTGCTAGAGATGGGGACAGTGTGGACTACGAGCAGTACTTC	many	TRBV20-1	TRBJ2-7	TRBD1
CASSESAGTYNSPLHF	TGCGCCAGCAGTGAGTCTGCAGGAACGTATAATTCACCCCTCCACTTT	many	TRBV10-2	TRBJ1-6	-
CASSLAGGNEQFF	TGTGCCAGCAGCTTAGCGGGAGGCAATGAGCAGTTCTTC	few	TRBV13	TRBJ2-1	TRBD2
CASSQVVDTQYF	TGTGCCAGCAGCCAAGTGGTAGATACGCAGTATTTT	many	TRBV3-1	TRBJ2-3	-
CAISESTGLNTGELFF	TGTGCCATCAGTGAGTCGACAGGGCTGAACACCGGGGAGCTGTTTTTT	many	TRBV10-3	TRBJ2-2	TRBD1
CASSKTTVNNSPLHF	TGCGCCAGCAGCAAGACGACAGTTAATAATTCACCCCTCCACTTT	many	TRBV5-1	TRBJ1-6	-
CASSAGTVAGEQYF	TGCGCCAGCAGCGCGGGGACGGTTGCTGGCGAGCAGTACTTC	many	TRBV5-1	TRBJ2-7	-
CSASIETQYF	TGCAGTGCTAGTATAGAGACCCAGTACTTC	few	TRBV20-1	TRBJ2-5	-
CATSDPRRAEETQYF	TGTGCCACCAGTGATCCCAGGCGGGCCGAAGAGACCCAGTACTTC	few	TRBV24-1	TRBJ2-5	-
CSAMVPGTWSYNEQFF	TGCAGTGCTATGGTCCCAGGGACCTGGTCCTACAATGAGCAGTTCTTC	many	TRBV20-1	TRBJ2-1	-
CASSVADSFPYEQYF	TGTGCCAGCAGCGTCGCAGACAGTTTCCCCTACGAGCAGTACTTC	-	TRBV9	TRBJ2-7	-
CASRLLAGAVTGELFF	TGCGCCAGCAGGCTACTAGCGGGGGCTGTCACCGGGGAGCTGTTTTTT	-	TRBV23-1	TRBJ2-2	TRBD2
CATEKTGMYGGANVLTF	TGTGCCACCGAAAAAACTGGGATGTATGGCGGGGCCAACGTCCTGACTTTC	many	TRBV28	TRBJ2-6	-
CASSRGSQETQYF	TGTGCCAGCAGCCGGGGGTCCCAAGAGACCCAGTACTTC	many	TRBV7-7	TRBJ2-5	-
CASSLTNYGYTF	TGTGCCAGCAGTTTGACAAACTATGGCTACACCTTC	-	TRBV12-3/TRBV12-4	TRBJ1-2	-
CASSLAGFTGELFF	TGTGCCAGCAGTCTAGCGGGTTTCACCGGGGAGCTGTTTTTT	many	TRBV12-3/TRBV12-4	TRBJ2-2	TRBD2
CASSLKAGAVETQYF	TGTGCCAGCAGCTTAAAAGCGGGGGCAGTAGAGACCCAGTACTTC	-	TRBV7-3	TRBJ2-5	TRBD2
CASSLSWDTQYF	TGTGCCAGCAGCTTATCGTGGGATACGCAGTATTTT	few	TRBV7-9	TRBJ2-3	-
CASTIGGMGTEAFF	TGTGCCAGCACCATCGGTGGGATGGGCACTGAAGCTTTCTTT	many	TRBV12-3/TRBV12-4	TRBJ1-1	-
CSVLNRGSEAFF	TGCAGTGTCCTCAACAGGGGGTCGGAAGCTTTCTTT	many	TRBV20-1	TRBJ1-1	TRBD1
CASSPADPNQPQHF	TGTGCCAGCAGCCCCGCGGACCCCAATCAGCCCCAGCATTTT	many	TRBV7-8	TRBJ1-5	-
CASSQVGAGPHEQYF	TGCGCCAGCAGCCAAGTAGGAGCAGGGCCCCACGAGCAGTACTTC	many	TRBV4-1	TRBJ2-7	-
CASSLDGRGNQPQHF	TGTGCCAGCAGCTTAGATGGCAGGGGGAATCAGCCCCAGCATTTT	many	TRBV7-2	TRBJ1-5	TRBD1
CASSDSGGYNEQFF	TGTGCCAGCAGTGATTCGGGGGGGTACAATGAGCAGTTCTTC	few	TRBV6-1	TRBJ2-1	TRBD2
CASSYGGYGYTF	TGTGCCAGCAGTTACGGGGGCTATGGCTACACCTTC	few	TRBV6-2/TRBV6-3	TRBJ1-2	-
CALRRPNYGYTF	TGTGCCCTCCGGCGCCCTAACTATGGCTACACCTTC	few	TRBV10-3	TRBJ1-2	-
CASSPDRARAFF	TGTGCCAGCAGTCCCGACAGGGCCCGAGCTTTCTTT	once	TRBV6-2/TRBV6-3	TRBJ1-1	TRBD1
CASSQTLAGINEQFF	TGTGCCAGCAGCCAAACCCTTGCGGGGATTAATGAGCAGTTCTTC	many	TRBV7-9	TRBJ2-1	-